Below, 12 T cell receptor beta chains from the same sample are listed, as sequenced in a study of blood T cell repertoires in COVID-19. Using immunoSEQ multiplex PCR, the repertoire was profiled, and TCRdb retains in-frame clones only, with some absent. The table shows about 110,000 clones, with approximately 85% occurring only once. Sequences were obtained from peripheral blood. Receptors were obtained from a man aged 50-60 years with acute or convalescent COVID-19.

The rearrangement links TRBV11-3 to TRBJ1-1; 8 positions match TRBD1. With 3 bases clipped from V and 6 bases from J, the junction kept 9 bases outside the gene matches. This CDR3 has 15 amino acids. In germline, CDR1 is SGHNT, CDR2 YENEEA. The CDR3 reads CASSFGDRRAPEAFF. The CDR3 region has the DNA TGTGCCAGCAGCTTCGGGGACAGGCGAGCACCTGAAGCTTTCTTT.

This chain's CDR3 is CAANTGQGRYEQYF. The CDR3 nucleotides read TGTGCCGCGAACACGGGACAAGGTCGCTACGAGCAGTACTTC. This rearrangement joins TRBV10-3 to TRBJ2-7; the D gene is possibly TRBD1 (6 bases). This CDR3 region has 14 residues. Trimming removed 11 bases from V and 3 bases from J, with 20 bases in between. Germline CDR1 and CDR2: ENHRY and SYGVKD.

J is TRBJ1-6 and V is TRBV5-1, with D unclear. Germline CDR1 is SGHRS and CDR2 is YFSETQ. Trimming took 0 bases from V and 4 from J, leaving 17 bases between them. The CDR3 covers 18 residues. This CDR3 reads CASSLGNVLSGYNSPLHF. In DNA form, the CDR3 reads TGCGCCAGCAGCTTGGGTAACGTCCTCTCGGGGTATAATTCACCCCTCCACTTT. Combining the CDR3 with reference TRBV5-1 and TRBJ1-6 gives the whole variable domain KAGVTQTPRYLIKTRGQQVTLSCSPISGHRSVSWYQQTPGQGLQFLFEYFSETQRNKGNFPGRFSGRQFSNSRSEMNVSTLELGDSALYLCASSLGNVLSGYNSPLHFGNGTRLTVT.

The genes are TRBV7-3 and TRBJ2-7; 9 positions match TRBD2. Germline values: CDR1 SGHTA, CDR2 FQGTGA. V was pared by 5 bases and J by 1 base, with 6 bases of the junction left unmatched. The CDR3 has 15 residues. CDR3 DNA sequence: TGTGCCAGCAGCGAGGGCGGGGGGGCGTCCTACGAGCAGTACTTC. Residues: CASSEGGGASYEQYF.

The chain links TRBV25-1 to TRBJ2-5; tentatively, D is TRBD2 (6 bases). V shed 5 bases and J shed 4 bases, with 20 bases lying between them. The CDR3 has 16 amino acids. The germline V gene encodes CDR1 MGHDK and CDR2 SYGVNS. The CDR3, as DNA: TGTGCCAGCAGTTTGGGAGCGGGCCGGTCGAGAGAGACCCAGTACTTC. Its protein is CASSLGAGRSRETQYF.

This clone came up a few times. The chain combines TRBV7-3 with TRBJ1-1, with 7 bases that match TRBD1. Trimming at V came to 2 bases and at J to 4 bases, leaving 4 bases not matched to a gene. This CDR3 has 14 amino acids. From germline, CDR1 is SGHTA and CDR2 FQGTGA. The CDR3 bases are TGTGCCAGCAGCTTACAGGGGGAAGGCACTGAAGCTTTCTTT. Protein product: CASSLQGEGTEAFF.

V usage is TRBV7-6 and J usage is TRBJ1-6, with TRBD1 identical over 8 bases. This CDR3 is built from 15 residues. Germline V gene sequence: CDR1 SGHVS, CDR2 FNYEAQ. J gave up 7 bases and V 0 bases, and 2 bases lay outside the gene matches. As DNA, the CDR3 is TGTGCCAGCAGCTTAGCAACAGGGGGGAATTCACCCCTCCACTTT. It is translated as CASSLATGGNSPLHF.

This rearrangement joins TRBV5-8 to TRBJ2-3; maybe TRBD2 (6 bases). V dropped 6 bases and J dropped 3 bases, with 20 bases sitting between them. The CDR3 extends over 16 amino acids. CDR1 and CDR2 from the germline V gene are SGHTS and YDEGEE. The CDR3 DNA reads TGTGCCAGCATGGGGGGATACCTAGTCTGGACAGATACGCAGTATTTT. Amino acid sequence: CASMGGYLVWTDTQYF.

Written as DNA, the CDR3 is TGTGCCAGCAGTGAGTGGGACTATGCGGGAGAGCAGTACTTC. Translation gives CASSEWDYAGEQYF. The chain combines TRBV7-8 with TRBJ2-7, with 7 bases aligning to TRBD2. This CDR3 spans 14 amino acids. Trimming at V came to 6 bases and at J to 7 bases, leaving 12 bases not matched to a gene. The V gene's germline CDR1 is SGHVS and CDR2 FQNEAQ. The variable domain in full, completed from reference TRBV7-8 and TRBJ2-7, reads GAGVSQSPRYKVAKRGQDVALRCDPISGHVSLFWYQQALGQGPEFLTYFQNEAQLDKSGLPSDRFFAERPEGSVSTLKIQRTQQEDSAVYLCASSEWDYAGEQYFGPGTRLTVT.

The sample holds a few counts of this clone. The chain is built from TRBV27 and TRBJ1-1, with D unresolved. Per the germline V gene, CDR1 is MNHEY and CDR2 is SMNVEV (reference sequence). CDR3 size: 15 residues. Trimming stripped 0 bases from V and 4 bases from J, with 12 bases between. In DNA, the CDR3 is TGTGCCAGCAGTTTATCCACGGGTTTTCGCACTGAAGCTTTCTTT. It encodes CASSLSTGFRTEAFF.

This chain uses TRBV5-6 with TRBJ2-3; D is uncertain. The CDR3 is 11 residues long. With 0 bases removed from V and 6 bases from J, the gap between germline ends came to 2 bases. Germline assignment: CDR1 SGHDT and CDR2 YYEEEE. CDR3 bases: TGTGCCAGCAGCTTGGCTGATACGCAGTATTTT. Translated, it gives CASSLADTQYF. The full variable domain, in which reference TRBV5-6 and TRBJ2-3 provide the parts outside the CDR3, is DAGVTQSPTHLIKTRGQQVTLRCSPKSGHDTVSWYQQALGQGPQFIFQYYEEEERQRGNFPDRFSGHQFPNYSSELNVNALLLGDSALYLCASSLADTQYFGPGTRLTVL.

The chain links TRBV7-9 to TRBJ2-5; D might be TRBD1 (6 bases). V dropped 5 bases and J dropped 2 bases, with 9 bases sitting between them. Looked up from germline, CDR1 is SEHNR and CDR2 is FQNEAQ (reference sequence). This CDR3 spans 13 amino acids. The CDR3 sequence: CASSRGQQETQYF. Here the CDR3 DNA reads TGTGCCAGCAGCCGGGGACAACAAGAGACCCAGTACTTC.